Each of the 7 T cell receptor beta chains below was sequenced from the same sample in a study of post-analysis software for immune sequencing data. Findings and caveats of the study: A handful of TRBV segments were significantly more frequent in patients than in controls. TRBV5-6, TRBV5-1 and TRBV20-1 were among these segments.

cDNA libraries for TCR beta contained unique molecular identifiers. MiXCR, run by TCRdb on the PCR reads, gives a single entry per CDR3 protein. The sample holds over 300,000 distinct CDR3 sequences, roughly 30% seen once. No antigen is known for these receptors. The sample was blood. These receptors were obtained from a girl aged 5 to 17 with multiple sclerosis.

The rearrangement joins TRBV7-9 to TRBJ2-3; the D gene is possibly TRBD1 (6 bases). This CDR3 region has 16 residues. Germline V gene data show CDR1 as SEHNR and CDR2 as FQNEAQ (reference sequence). V gave up 5 bases and J gave up 4 bases, with 19 bases separating them. The CDR3 bases are TGTGCCAGCAGCCTCGTATTAACAGGGAGCGCAGATACGCAGTATTTT. This gives the protein CASSLVLTGSADTQYF.

The CDR3 coding sequence is TGTGCCAGCACCCAATCCGGGACGGGGGTTGGGGGCTACACCTTC. Its protein product is CASTQSGTGVGGYTF. The chain is built from TRBV7-2 and TRBJ1-2, with D perhaps matching TRBD1 (5 bases). The CDR3 spans 15 residues. The V end lost 7 bases, the J end lost 8 bases, and 23 bases lay between the germline ends. Germline CDR1 SGHTA, CDR2 FQGNSA.

The gene calls are TRBV29-1 and TRBJ1-1; perhaps TRBD1 as D (5 bases). The germline V and J ends were trimmed by 5 bases and 0 bases, with 7 bases remaining between them. CDR3 length: 12 amino acids. Germline-derived CDR1 and CDR2 are SQVTM and ANQGSEA. The CDR3, as DNA: TGCAGCGTTCACAGGATGAACACTGAAGCTTTCTTT. As protein: CSVHRMNTEAFF.

This clonotype was seen a few times. The chain combines TRBV6-6 with TRBJ1-1; D unresolved. The V gene's germline CDR1 is MNHNY and CDR2 SVGAGI (reference sequence). This CDR3 region has 12 residues. V lost 7 bases to trimming and J lost 12 bases, with 18 bases between them. This CDR3 is CASTRPTPLPFF. Here the CDR3 DNA reads TGTGCCAGCACCCGACCGACACCCCTTCCTTTCTTT.

The CDR3 DNA reads as TGCAGTGCTAGCAGACTAGCGGACGAATACCAAGAGACCCAGTACTTC. It is translated as CSASRLADEYQETQYF. The rearrangement links TRBV20-1 to TRBJ2-5, with 9 bases fitting TRBD2. The CDR3 length is 16 residues. The junction had 8 bases not matched to a gene; V was cut back by 3 bases and J by 0 bases. Germline CDR1 and CDR2: DFQATT and SNEGSKA (reference sequence).

This clonotype turned up a few times. This chain connects TRBV4-2 to TRBJ2-7; TRBD2 aligns across 14 bases. CDR1 is LGHNA and CDR2 is YNFKEQ in the germline V gene. The V segment lost 4 bases and the J segment 2 bases; nucleotides outside the gene matches: 10. This CDR3 has 18 amino acids. CDR3 protein: CASSPGTSGGVLTYEQYF. CDR3 DNA sequence: TGTGCCAGCAGCCCGGGGACTAGCGGGGGCGTTTTAACCTACGAGCAGTACTTC.

This rearrangement joins TRBV14 to TRBJ2-1; 7 positions agree with TRBD2. Germline V gene data show CDR1 as SGHDN and CDR2 as FVKESK. The CDR3 consists of 17 residues. V lost 3 bases to trimming and J lost 0 bases; unmatched junction nucleotides: 8. The CDR3 DNA reads TGTGCCAGCAGCCAGGGAGCGGGGCTTTACTCCTACAATGAGCAGTTCTTC. It specifies CASSQGAGLYSYNEQFF.